This passage covers 22 T cell receptor beta chains from one sample sequenced in a study of OX40 agonist ivuxolimab in advanced cancers. Produced via immunoSEQ multiplex PCR; TCRdb's table is partial and in-frame only. This table has around 84,000 clones, about 80% appearing once. Specimen: CD4+ or CD8+ T cells sorted from blood, collected in a trial of the OX40 agonist ivuxolimab. The source of these receptors is an adult with an advanced solid tumor such as melanoma, head and neck, liver or kidney cancer.

A few counts support this clone. V and J are TRBV28 and TRBJ1-5, with D unresolved. Trimming took 3 bases from V and 3 from J, leaving 3 bases between them. Germline V gene lookup returns CDR1 MDHEN and CDR2 SYDVKM. This CDR3 contains 12 residues. The CDR3 is CASSFTNQPQHF. DNA for the CDR3: TGTGCCAGCAGTTTTACCAATCAGCCCCAGCATTTT. The variable domain in full, with the rest retrieved from reference TRBV28 and TRBJ1-5, is DVKVTQSSRYLVKRTGEKVFLECVQDMDHENMFWYRQDPGLGLRLIYFSYDVKMKEKGDIPEGYSVSREKKERFSLILESASTNQTSMYLCASSFTNQPQHFGDGTRLSIL.

The count of this clone is one. The chain combines TRBV9 with TRBJ2-3; 7 bases match TRBD2. V was pared by 2 bases and J by 2 bases, with 11 bases of the junction left unmatched. Germline values: CDR1 SGDLS, CDR2 YYNGEE. The CDR3 extends over 17 amino acids. The chain's CDR3 is CASSVSPGLTYTDTQYF. In DNA form, the CDR3 reads TGTGCCAGCAGCGTCAGCCCGGGACTAACCTACACAGATACGCAGTATTTT.

V usage is TRBV6-5 and J usage is TRBJ1-6; D gene uncertain. Germline V lookup: CDR1 MNHEY, CDR2 SVGAGI. The CDR3 spans 14 residues. The ends were cut back, 0 bases at V and 8 bases at J, with 8 bases in the middle. The CDR3 loop is CASSYSKWDSPLHF. CDR3 in DNA: TGTGCCAGCAGTTACTCGAAGTGGGATTCACCCCTCCACTTT.

The J gene is TRBJ2-2, the V gene TRBV27, with D hard to call. The germline V and J ends were trimmed by 4 bases and 6 bases, with 15 bases remaining between them. The CDR3 is 15 amino acids. From germline, CDR1 is MNHEY and CDR2 SMNVEV (reference sequence). DNA for the CDR3: TGTGCCAGCAGTTCCCAGACACACCGGGCCGGGGAGCTGTTTTTT. Translating gives CASSSQTHRAGELFF.

The chain recombines TRBV5-1 with TRBJ2-3; D is possibly TRBD1 (6 bases). This CDR3 spans 15 amino acids. Germline CDR1 and CDR2: SGHRS and YFSETQ. V lost 4 bases and J lost 2, with 14 bases in between. The CDR3, as DNA: TGCGCCAGCAGCCCACAGGGACCCACCACAGATACGCAGTATTTT. Residues: CASSPQGPTTDTQYF.

This clone has a handful of counts. The V gene is TRBV5-1, the J gene TRBJ2-2; D is unresolved. Per germline, CDR1 SGHRS and CDR2 YFSETQ. CDR3 length equals 13 residues. V lost 0 bases to trimming and J lost 3 bases, with 3 bases between them. CDR3 sequence reads: CASSLAHTGELFF. The CDR3 bases are TGCGCCAGCAGCTTGGCACACACCGGGGAGCTGTTTTTT.

J is TRBJ1-5 and V is TRBV7-2, with a tentative D call TRBD1 (5 bases). The ends were cut back, 2 bases at V and 2 bases at J, with 22 bases in the middle. From germline, CDR1 is SGHTA and CDR2 FQGNSA. CDR3 length: 19 residues. The CDR3 DNA is TGTGCCAGCAGCTTACAACGGATCTCATTGGGGGGGGGCAATCAGCCCCAGCATTTT. Translated, it gives CASSLQRISLGGGNQPQHF.

The chain links TRBV6-1 to TRBJ2-7, with a weak D call TRBD2 (7 bases). Trimming shortened V by 7 bases and J by 5 bases, and 15 bases separated the two germline ends. Per germline, CDR1 MNHNS and CDR2 SASEGT. The CDR3 contains 13 residues. The DNA of the CDR3 is TGTGCCAGCACTTACAGGGAGGGGGACGAGCAGTACTTC. Translating gives CASTYREGDEQYF.

The chain links TRBV15 to TRBJ2-2; a possible D gene is TRBD2 (6 bases). The CDR3 sequence is 14 residues long. Trimming removed 1 base from V and 4 bases from J, with 7 bases in between. Germline loops: CDR1 LNHNV, CDR2 YYDKDF (reference sequence). The chain's CDR3 is CATSRGRGTGELFF. CDR3 in DNA: TGTGCCACCAGCAGAGGGCGGGGCACCGGGGAGCTGTTTTTT. The full variable domain, in which reference TRBV15 and TRBJ2-2 provide the parts outside the CDR3, is DAMVIQNPRYQVTQFGKPVTLSCSQTLNHNVMYWYQQKSSQAPKLLFHYYDKDFNNEADTPDNFQSRRPNTSFCFLDIRSPGLGDTAMYLCATSRGRGTGELFFGEGSRLTVL.

The CDR3 DNA follows: TGTGCCAGTAGTACGCGCCCGGGACAAATCTACAATGAGCAGTTCTTC. Translated, it gives CASSTRPGQIYNEQFF. V and J are TRBV19 and TRBJ2-1; weak D call: TRBD1 (6 bases). This CDR3 has 16 amino acids. V shed 4 bases and J shed 3 bases, with 16 bases lying between them. Germline V gene lookup returns CDR1 LNHDA and CDR2 SQIVND (reference sequence).

This clone was detected only once. The chain is built from TRBV7-2 and TRBJ1-2; D gene uncertain. The CDR3 length is 17 residues. V shed 0 bases and J shed 6 bases, with 20 bases lying between them. CDR1 is SGHTA and CDR2 is FQGNSA in the germline V gene. The CDR3 bases are TGTGCCAGCAGCTTAGCGGTAACGAACGGCGGCGGAGATGGCTACACCTTC. This codes for CASSLAVTNGGGDGYTF.

J is TRBJ1-4 and V is TRBV7-2, with D uncertain. The germline V gene encodes CDR1 SGHTA and CDR2 FQGNSA. Trimming cost V 5 bases and J 7 bases, with 11 bases left between them. The CDR3 contains 13 residues. In nucleotides, the CDR3 is TGTGCCAGCAGCACACGATCGGGTGAAAAACTGTTTTTT. Protein: CASSTRSGEKLFF.

This sequence joins TRBV2 and TRBJ1-5; D is unresolved. Trimming removed 3 bases from V and 5 bases from J, with 11 bases in between. CDR3 length: 14 amino acids. The germline gives CDR1 SNHLY, CDR2 FYNNEI. The CDR3 loop reads CASSEDRVHQPQHF. The CDR3 nucleotides read TGTGCCAGCAGTGAGGATAGGGTCCATCAGCCCCAGCATTTT.

This clone has a single count. This chain connects TRBV15 to TRBJ1-1; unclear D gene. CDR1 is LNHNV, CDR2 YYDKDF, per germline (reference sequence). Trimming took off 1 base at V and 0 bases at J, with 15 bases between the two ends. CDR3 length: 17 amino acids. CDR3 bases: TGTGCCACCAGCAGAGCGAGGACCCTGGCATTGAACACTGAAGCTTTCTTT. Encoded protein: CATSRARTLALNTEAFF.

This clone is a singleton in its sample. CDR3 coding DNA: TGCGCCAGCAGCTTGGCCCTCGCCCGGCGGGGTGAAGCTAGCTCCTATAATTCACCCCTCCACTTT. Encoded protein: CASSLALARRGEASSYNSPLHF. This rearrangement joins TRBV5-1 to TRBJ1-6; D call uncertain. The CDR3 runs 22 residues. The germline gives CDR1 SGHRS, CDR2 YFSETQ. With 0 bases removed from V and 0 bases from J, the gap between germline ends came to 25 bases.

The chain employs TRBV9 and TRBJ2-5; 10 bases are a match to TRBD2. Germline CDR1 SGDLS, CDR2 YYNGEE. The V segment lost 0 bases and the J segment 5 bases; nucleotides outside the gene matches: 7. There are 16 residues in the CDR3. The DNA for the CDR3 is TGTGCCAGCAGCGTAGCTATAGCGGGAGGCCGGGAGACCCAGTACTTC. Translation: CASSVAIAGGRETQYF. Full variable domain (outside the CDR3, taken from reference TRBV9 and TRBJ2-5): DSGVTQTPKHLITATGQRVTLRCSPRSGDLSVYWYQQSLDQGLQFLIQYYNGEERAKGNILERFSAQQFPDLHSELNLSSLELGDSALYFCASSVAIAGGRETQYFGPGTRLLVL.

The V and J genes are TRBV2 and TRBJ1-1; no clear D gene. Trimming stripped 0 bases from V and 4 bases from J, with 6 bases between. This CDR3 contains 13 residues. Germline V gene lookup returns CDR1 SNHLY and CDR2 FYNNEI. The CDR3 bases are TGTGCCAGCAGTGAAGCCATAGGCACTGAAGCTTTCTTT. Protein sequence: CASSEAIGTEAFF. Based on the CDR3 plus reference TRBV2 and TRBJ1-1, the full variable domain is EPEVTQTPSHQVTQMGQEVILRCVPISNHLYFYWYRQILGQKVEFLVSFYNNEISEKSEIFDDQFSVERPDGSNFTLKIRSTKLEDSAMYFCASSEAIGTEAFFGQGTRLTVV.

This clone occurred a few times. This rearrangement joins TRBV11-1 to TRBJ1-1; TRBD1 might be the D (5 bases). V was pared by 1 base and J by 4 bases, with 13 bases between. The CDR3 contains 15 residues. Germline CDR1 reads SGHAT; CDR2 reads FQDESV (reference sequence). In DNA form, the CDR3 reads TGTGCCAGCAGCTTAGAGGACTCCAGGGCCACTGAAGCTTTCTTT. Protein: CASSLEDSRATEAFF.

CDR3 in amino acids: CASSGTGRQETQYF. CDR3 nucleotides: TGTGCCAGCAGTGGCACGGGGCGCCAAGAGACCCAGTACTTC. The genes are TRBV6-4 and TRBJ2-5, with D perhaps being TRBD1 or TRBD2 (5 bases each). The CDR3 sequence is 14 residues long. V dropped 4 bases and J dropped 1 base, with 10 bases sitting between them. In germline, CDR1 is MRHNA, CDR2 SNTAGT.

V is TRBV28 and J is TRBJ2-7, with 10 bases fitting TRBD1. The CDR3 covers 14 residues. Germline lookup yields CDR1 MDHEN and CDR2 SYDVKM. J was trimmed by 3 bases and V by 7 bases; bases with no gene match: 6. The CDR3 region is CASITRDRGYEQYF. The DNA of the CDR3 is TGTGCCAGCATCACCCGGGACAGGGGCTACGAGCAGTACTTC.

The chain joins TRBV7-2 to TRBJ2-5; perhaps TRBD1 as D (5 bases). Trimming removed 6 bases at V and 4 bases at J, with 15 bases between. From germline, CDR1 is SGHTA and CDR2 FQGNSA. The CDR3 is made up of 14 amino acids. For the CDR3, the DNA is TGTGCCAGCAGGAGTCCAGGGTTGGGAGAGACCCAGTACTTC. Amino acids: CASRSPGLGETQYF.

The chain uses TRBV5-1 and TRBJ2-5, with 7 bases matching TRBD1. J gave up 3 bases and V 1 base, and 6 bases lay outside the gene matches. Looked up from germline, CDR1 is SGHRS and CDR2 is YFSETQ. This CDR3 comprises 15 residues. CDR3 protein: CASSLYTGTEETQYF. Here the CDR3 DNA reads TGCGCCAGCAGCTTGTACACCGGGACAGAAGAGACCCAGTACTTC.